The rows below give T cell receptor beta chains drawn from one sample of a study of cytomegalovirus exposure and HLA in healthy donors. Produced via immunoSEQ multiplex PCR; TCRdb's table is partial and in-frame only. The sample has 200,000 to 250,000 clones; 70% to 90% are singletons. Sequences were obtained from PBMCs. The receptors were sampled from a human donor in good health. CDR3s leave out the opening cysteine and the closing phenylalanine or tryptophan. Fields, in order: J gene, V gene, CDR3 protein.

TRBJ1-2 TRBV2 ASNSDRGVRYGYT
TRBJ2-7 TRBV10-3 AISEWQGGSYEQY
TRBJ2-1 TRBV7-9 ASSSRGGRSSYNEQF
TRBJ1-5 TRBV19 ASSILLGGGNQPQH
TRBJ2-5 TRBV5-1 ASSSLADLQETQY
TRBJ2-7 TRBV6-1 ASSETDRGKYEQY
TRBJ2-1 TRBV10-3 AISDLADNNEQF
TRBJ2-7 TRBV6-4 ASSDPWTGGYEQY
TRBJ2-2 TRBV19 ASSGLAGGTGELF
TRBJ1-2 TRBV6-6 ASTLGGRIGYT
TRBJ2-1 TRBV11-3 ASSPGGGTSGSNEQF
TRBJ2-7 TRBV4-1 ASSQEGAGEYSYEQY
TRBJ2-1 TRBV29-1 SVGRDRGSEQF
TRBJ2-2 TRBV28 ASSSLKGVRTGELF
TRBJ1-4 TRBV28 ASRLPQGSGEKLF
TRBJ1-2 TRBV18 ASSPESSQARQGYT
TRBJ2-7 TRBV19 ASSYGVSYEQY
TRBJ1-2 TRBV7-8 ASSLDRPGVHGYT
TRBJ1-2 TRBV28 ASTVTGHYGYT
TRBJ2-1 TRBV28 ASKQGGGNEQF
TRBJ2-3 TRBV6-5 ASSSGDRLFTDTQY
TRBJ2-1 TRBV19 ASSLGGRATEQF
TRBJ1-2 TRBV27 ASRSLGGQGASYGYT
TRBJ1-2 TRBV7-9 ASSLARNYGYT
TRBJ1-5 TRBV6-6 ASSYGTGQPQH
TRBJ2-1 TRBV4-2 ASSQALGAGGNEQF
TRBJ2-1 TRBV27 ASSLYGTSRSYNEQF
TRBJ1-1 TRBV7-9 ASSLGGEVTEAF
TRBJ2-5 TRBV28 ASSNPGLAGGLETQY
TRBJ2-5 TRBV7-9 SSSFRENQETQY
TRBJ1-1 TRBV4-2 ASSPTGVWGTEAF
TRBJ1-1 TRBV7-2 ASSLESQGRVPF
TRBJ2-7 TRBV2 ASSEVAGRNEQY
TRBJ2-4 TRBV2 ASTSGDRNIQY
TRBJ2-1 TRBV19 ASSTLAGADNEQF
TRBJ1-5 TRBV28 AGQGRSQPQH
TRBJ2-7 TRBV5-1 ASSLGTGGSSYEQY
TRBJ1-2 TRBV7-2 ASSSTGFFGYGYT
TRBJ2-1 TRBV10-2 ASSERTSGSNEQF
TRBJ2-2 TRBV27 ASSHRSGLTGELF
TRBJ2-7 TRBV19 ASSRLAGLSYEQY
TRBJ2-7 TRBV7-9 ASSPIDRAAGEQY
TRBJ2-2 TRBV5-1 ASSLVFGTRGTGELF
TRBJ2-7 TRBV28 ASSLGGVLQIEQY
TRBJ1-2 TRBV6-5 ATSPGGANGYT
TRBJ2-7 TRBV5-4 ASRRQGGEQY
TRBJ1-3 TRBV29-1 SVESKGTGNTIY
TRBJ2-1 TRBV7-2 ASSLGPSSSYNEQF
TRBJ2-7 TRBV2 ASSEDRGRREQY
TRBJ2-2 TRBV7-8 ASSLRGGTSGTGELF
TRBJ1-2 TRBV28 ASSPGTGLPGYT
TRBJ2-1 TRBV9 ASSVPGTSGSNEQF
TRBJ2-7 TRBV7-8 ASSYGLLTYYEQY
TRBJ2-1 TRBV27 ASSLSGTGSEQF
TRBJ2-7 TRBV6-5 ASGFSRDSRPQY